This passage covers 5 T cell receptor beta chains from one sample sequenced in a study of T-cell reconstitution after alpha-beta-depleted transplantation in children. A library of TCRbeta sequences, prepared with unique molecular identifiers, was generated. MiXCR, applied by TCRdb to the PCR reads, yields one record per CDR3 protein. The profile shows some 200,000 distinct CDR3 sequences, 6.3% of them singletons. The input for sequencing was PBMCs, taken before TCRalphabeta/CD19-depleted stem cell transplant. These receptors came from a girl under two years old with combined immunodeficiency, due to receive a stem cell transplant.

This clonotype was observed many times. The chain links TRBV28 to TRBJ1-2; the D is unclear. The length of the CDR3 is 13 residues. Germline V gives CDR1 MDHEN, CDR2 SYDVKM. V was pared by 3 bases and J by 7 bases, with 12 bases between. The CDR3 protein is CASSFSAGGGYTF. In DNA, the CDR3 is TGTGCCAGCAGTTTCTCGGCGGGCGGTGGCTACACCTTC.

This clonotype has ten or more counts. The chain links TRBV7-9 to TRBJ1-3; D possibly corresponds to TRBD1 (5 bases). V lost 5 bases to trimming and J lost 2 bases, with 10 bases between them. CDR3 length equals 14 residues. Germline loops: CDR1 SEHNR, CDR2 FQNEAQ (reference sequence). CDR3: CASSPTGAGNTIYF. In DNA form, the CDR3 reads TGTGCCAGCAGCCCAACAGGTGCTGGAAACACCATATATTTT.

The table lists this clonotype with many counts. This chain joins TRBV6-2 or TRBV6-3 and TRBJ2-2, with 13 nucleotides matching TRBD2. The CDR3 loop spans 18 amino acids. Germline V gene lookup returns CDR1 MNHEY and CDR2 SVGEGT. The V segment lost 5 bases and the J segment 3 bases; nucleotides outside the gene matches: 9. CDR3 DNA: TGTGCCAGCAGTCATAGACTAGCGGGGGGTATGGACACCGGGGAGCTGTTTTTT. Amino acids: CASSHRLAGGMDTGELFF.

This clonotype was recorded at least ten times. The chain joins TRBV9 to TRBJ2-1; tentative D call: TRBD2 (6 bases). This CDR3 has 15 residues. Germline lookup yields CDR1 SGDLS and CDR2 YYNGEE. V gave up 3 bases and J gave up 2 bases, with 12 bases separating them. CDR3 coding DNA: TGTGCCAGCAGCGAGCCCGGGGGACCCTACAATGAGCAGTTCTTC. The encoded protein is CASSEPGGPYNEQFF.

This clonotype was seen many times. This sequence joins TRBV15 and TRBJ2-4; 9 positions agree with TRBD1. J gave up 6 bases and V 4 bases, and 4 bases lay outside the gene matches. This CDR3 has 14 amino acids. Germline CDR1 and CDR2: LNHNV and YYDKDF (reference sequence). In DNA form, the CDR3 reads TGTGCCACCAGCATGGACAGGGGAAGAAACATTCAGTACTTC. Translation gives CATSMDRGRNIQYF. Full variable domain (rest looked up from reference TRBV15 and TRBJ2-4): DAMVIQNPRYQVTQFGKPVTLSCSQTLNHNVMYWYQQKSSQAPKLLFHYYDKDFNNEADTPDNFQSRRPNTSFCFLDIRSPGLGDTAMYLCATSMDRGRNIQYFGAGTRLSVL.